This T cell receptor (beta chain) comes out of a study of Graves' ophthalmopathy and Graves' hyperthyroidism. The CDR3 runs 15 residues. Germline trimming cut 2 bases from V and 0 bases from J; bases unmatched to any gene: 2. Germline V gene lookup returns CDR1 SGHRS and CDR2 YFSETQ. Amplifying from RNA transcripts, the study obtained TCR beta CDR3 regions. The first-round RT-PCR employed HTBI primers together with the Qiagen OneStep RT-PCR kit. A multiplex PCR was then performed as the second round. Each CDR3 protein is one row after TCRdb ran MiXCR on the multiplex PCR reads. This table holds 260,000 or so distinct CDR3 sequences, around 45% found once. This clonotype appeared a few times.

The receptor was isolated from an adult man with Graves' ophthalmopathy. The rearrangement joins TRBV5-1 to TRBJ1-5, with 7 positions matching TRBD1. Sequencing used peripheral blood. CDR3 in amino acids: CASSLTGDSNQPQHF. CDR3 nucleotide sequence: TGCGCCAGCAGCTTAACAGGGGATAGCAATCAGCCCCAGCATTTT.